One sample yielded the 5 T cell receptor beta chains listed below, sequenced in a study of shared clonotypes between healthy human individuals (TCRdb year 2020). Libraries were prepared through the immunoSEQ multiplex PCR assay. The table was pulled from immuneACCESS by TCRdb, which kept in-frame rearrangements only. Such tables lose some clones; where checked, under half of the loss comes from unresolved V genes, and the rest has no known cause. Within this sample are 850,000 to 1,200,000 clones, with 65% to 75% of them counted one time only. In total, the top ten clones hold over 1.3% of the sample. Material for sequencing was memory CD4+ T cells sorted from blood. Sample cell subset or site, as interpreted from the label and publication: CD45RA-negative fraction. These receptor sequences come from a man between 18 and 29 years old in good health.

The V gene is TRBV7-2, the J gene TRBJ2-1; 9 nucleotides align to TRBD2. J was trimmed by 6 bases and V by 5 bases; bases with no gene match: 5. CDR1 SGHTA and CDR2 FQGNSA come from the germline V gene. This CDR3 region has 14 residues. CDR3 sequence reads: CASSSSGSVNEQFF. Here the CDR3 DNA reads TGTGCCAGCAGCAGTAGCGGGAGTGTCAATGAGCAGTTCTTC.

This clone has just a few counts. This sample also contains other DNA sequences that code for the same CDR3. The rearrangement uses TRBV30 and TRBJ1-3, with D unresolved. Germline V gene sequence: CDR1 GTSNPN, CDR2 SVGIG (reference sequence). The CDR3 is 11 amino acids. Trimming stripped 2 bases from V and 7 bases from J, with 6 bases between. DNA for the CDR3: TGTGCCTGGAGTTTCGGGAACACCATATATTTT. It translates to CAWSFGNTIYF.

J is TRBJ1-3 and V is TRBV5-6, with D possibly TRBD1 on 6 matching bases. The germline V gene has CDR1 SGHDT and CDR2 YYEEEE. There are 16 residues in the CDR3. Trimming took 0 bases from V and 4 from J, leaving 14 bases between them. Here the CDR3 DNA reads TGTGCCAGCAGCTTGGTTTCGGGGGCTAAAGGAAACACCATATATTTT. This encodes CASSLVSGAKGNTIYF.

This clone was counted once. The chain joins TRBV5-4 to TRBJ2-3; 7 bases line up with TRBD2. The CDR3 loop spans 14 amino acids. J lost 4 bases, V lost 3 bases, and 5 bases had no gene match. In germline, CDR1 is SGHNT, CDR2 YYREEE (reference sequence). The CDR3, as DNA: TGTGCCAGCAGCTCAAGGACTAGTTCAGATACGCAGTATTTT. Translated: CASSSRTSSDTQYF.

V usage is TRBV4-3 and J usage is TRBJ2-7, with D possibly being TRBD2 (5 bases). The germline V gene encodes CDR1 LGHNA and CDR2 YSLEER. V shed 0 bases and J shed 0 bases, with 12 bases lying between them. CDR3 size: 16 residues. The CDR3 is CASSQDGAGSSYEQYF. The CDR3 region has the DNA TGCGCCAGCAGCCAAGATGGCGCTGGGAGCTCCTACGAGCAGTACTTC.